A single sample gave rise to the 13 T cell receptor beta chains below, sequenced in a study of blood T cells in healthy people across ages. It was with a sample-barcoded 5' primer and a J-beta primer mix that a second PCR of roughly 6 to 12 cycles was run. TCRdb reprocessed the 5' RACE reads via MiXCR and lists one record per CDR3 protein. The table shows more than 900,000 distinct CDR3 sequences, with 29% occurring only once. The same sample was also studied in work on T cells of mothers and their children.

Sequenced material: blood. These receptors were taken from a woman between 40 and 55 years old in good health.

In its sample, this clonotype was seen a few times. The chain carries TRBV20-1 and TRBJ1-5; D not resolved. V lost 5 bases and J lost 2, with 13 bases in between. Germline V gene lookup returns CDR1 DFQATT and CDR2 SNEGSKA (reference sequence). The CDR3 sequence is 14 residues long. The DNA for the CDR3 is TGCAGTGCTCTGGATGGGAGGGGCAATCAGCCCCAGCATTTT. Its protein product is CSALDGRGNQPQHF.

This chain connects TRBV4-1 to TRBJ1-3; TRBD1 is a possible D gene (6 bases). V lost 2 bases, J lost 4 bases, and 18 bases lay in between. The CDR3 is 17 residues long. The germline V gene encodes CDR1 MGHRA and CDR2 YSYEKL. DNA for the CDR3: TGCGCCAGCAGCCAACTCCTTTCGGGGGCGGGAGGAAACACCATATATTTT. This sequence encodes CASSQLLSGAGGNTIYF.

With regard to this clonotype: An end of the junction does not agree with germline; a read error may underlie this. The J gene is TRBJ2-7, the V gene TRBV6-2 or TRBV6-3; D is undetermined. The CDR3 length is 13 residues. Per germline, CDR1 MNHEY and CDR2 SVGEGT. The CDR3 DNA is TGTGTCAGCAGTTCGGTTACTCTATGGGAGCAGTACTTC. It specifies CVSSSVTLWEQYF.

J is TRBJ2-7 and V is TRBV20-1; D not certain. CDR1 and CDR2 (germline): DFQATT, SNEGSKA (reference sequence). The CDR3 consists of 10 residues. The germline V and J ends were trimmed by 5 bases and 7 bases, with 9 bases remaining between them. This chain's CDR3 is CSAVGYEQYF. CDR3 bases: TGCAGTGCTGTAGGGTATGAGCAGTACTTC.

The J gene is TRBJ2-1, the V gene TRBV6-5; D gene ambiguous. V was trimmed by 4 bases and J by 4 bases, leaving 8 bases between them. Germline assignment: CDR1 MNHEY and CDR2 SVGAGI. The CDR3 extends over 13 amino acids. This CDR3 is CASSSLQYNEQFF. The DNA for the CDR3 is TGTGCCAGCAGTTCTCTTCAGTACAATGAGCAGTTCTTC.

Only a few counts were recorded for this clonotype. The rearrangement links TRBV7-2 to TRBJ2-7, with 13 bases fitting TRBD2. The germline V gene encodes CDR1 SGHTA and CDR2 FQGNSA. Trimming at V came to 5 bases and at J to 0 bases, leaving 13 bases not matched to a gene. This CDR3 has 19 residues. CDR3 in DNA: TGTGCCAGCAGCCCCCCGTCTGAGGGACTAGCGGGGCTCTCCTACGAGCAGTACTTC. This gives the protein CASSPPSEGLAGLSYEQYF.

This clonotype was seen more than once but under ten times. This chain uses TRBV27 with TRBJ1-4; a weak D match, TRBD1 (5 bases). The CDR3 is 15 amino acids. Trimming cost V 1 base and J 4 bases, with 10 bases left between them. Germline-derived CDR1 and CDR2 are MNHEY and SMNVEV (reference sequence). Here the CDR3 reads CASSLWGSDNEKLFF. The CDR3 coding sequence is TGTGCCAGCAGTTTATGGGGCTCGGATAATGAAAAACTGTTTTTT.

V and J are TRBV20-1 and TRBJ2-5; a weak D match, TRBD2 (5 bases). The V end was cut by 3 bases, the J end by 0 bases, with 8 bases between. The germline CDR1 and CDR2 sequences are DFQATT and SNEGSKA (reference sequence). The CDR3 runs to 13 residues. CDR3 amino acids: CSARIAYQETQYF. The CDR3 DNA sequence: TGCAGTGCTAGGATAGCGTACCAAGAGACCCAGTACTTC.

This chain links TRBV27 with TRBJ2-3; possible D gene TRBD2, 5 bases. The CDR3 runs to 15 residues. Germline CDR1 reads MNHEY; CDR2 reads SMNVEV (reference sequence). The V end lost 5 bases, the J end lost 2 bases, and 14 bases lay between the germline ends. The CDR3 bases are TGTGCCAGCAGTACCAAGGGAGCCCTCACAGATACGCAGTATTTT. It specifies CASSTKGALTDTQYF.

The V call is TRBV5-6, the J call TRBJ2-5; D gene uncertain. V was cut by 3 bases and J by 4 bases, with 7 bases left in between. CDR3 length: 12 residues. The germline gives CDR1 SGHDT, CDR2 YYEEEE. The CDR3 sequence: CASSSLTETQYF. In nucleotides, the CDR3 is TGTGCCAGCAGCTCTCTCACAGAGACCCAGTACTTC.

This clonotype showed up many times. This sequence joins TRBV7-2 and TRBJ2-3, with 9 nucleotides matching TRBD2. Germline loops: CDR1 SGHTA, CDR2 FQGNSA. The CDR3 extends over 15 amino acids. The ends lost 5 bases at V and 3 bases at J; junction bases unmatched: 6. The CDR3 spells CASSIKRGATDTQYF. The CDR3 nucleotides read TGTGCCAGCAGCATAAAGCGGGGGGCGACAGATACGCAGTATTTT.

This clonotype appeared many times. This chain links TRBV7-2 with TRBJ1-5; the D is unclear. The germline CDR1 and CDR2 sequences are SGHTA and FQGNSA. V lost 4 bases and J 2 bases, leaving 12 bases between the germline ends. The length of the CDR3 is 15 residues. CDR3 nucleotides: TGTGCCAGCAGCTCTAGACCTGGCGGCAATCAGCCCCAGCATTTT. This encodes CASSSRPGGNQPQHF.

This clonotype was counted a few times. The gene calls are TRBV7-2 and TRBJ2-5, with 12 bases fitting TRBD2. Germline assignment: CDR1 SGHTA and CDR2 FQGNSA. V lost 1 base and J lost 5; bases outside the gene matches: 11. The CDR3 spans 18 residues. For the CDR3, the DNA is TGTGCCAGCAGCTTAGGAGCCGCTAGCGGGGGGGGCGCGGAGACCCAGTACTTC. The encoded protein is CASSLGAASGGGAETQYF.